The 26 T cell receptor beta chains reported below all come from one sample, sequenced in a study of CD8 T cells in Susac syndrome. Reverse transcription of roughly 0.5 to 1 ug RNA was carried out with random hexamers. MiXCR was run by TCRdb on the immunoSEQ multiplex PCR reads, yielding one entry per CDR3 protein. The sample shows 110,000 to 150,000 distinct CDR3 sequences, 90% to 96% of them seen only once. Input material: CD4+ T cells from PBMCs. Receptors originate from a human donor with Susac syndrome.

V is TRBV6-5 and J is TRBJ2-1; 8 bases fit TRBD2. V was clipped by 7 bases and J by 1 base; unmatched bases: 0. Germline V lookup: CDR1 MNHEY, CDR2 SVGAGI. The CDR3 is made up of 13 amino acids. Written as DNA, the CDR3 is TGTGCCAGCAAGCGGGAGTCCTACAATGAGCAGTTCTTC. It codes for CASKRESYNEQFF.

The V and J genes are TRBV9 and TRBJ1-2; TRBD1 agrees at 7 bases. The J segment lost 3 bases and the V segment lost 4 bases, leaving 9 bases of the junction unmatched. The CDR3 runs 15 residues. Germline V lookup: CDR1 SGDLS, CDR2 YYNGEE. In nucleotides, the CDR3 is TGTGCCAGCAGCCCCAGCAGGGGGGAGGACTATGGCTACACCTTC. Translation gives CASSPSRGEDYGYTF.

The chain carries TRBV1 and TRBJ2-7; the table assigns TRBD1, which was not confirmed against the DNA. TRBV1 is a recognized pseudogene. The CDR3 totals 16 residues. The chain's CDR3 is CTSSQVVRGVSYEQYF. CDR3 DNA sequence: TGCACCAGCAGCCAAGTCGTCCGCGGGGTAAGCTACGAGCAGTACTTC.

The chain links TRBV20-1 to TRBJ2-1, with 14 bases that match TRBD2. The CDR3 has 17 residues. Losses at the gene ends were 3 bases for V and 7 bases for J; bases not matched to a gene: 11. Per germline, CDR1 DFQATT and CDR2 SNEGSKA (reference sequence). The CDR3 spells CSARGLTSGRAGNEQFF. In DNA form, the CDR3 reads TGCAGTGCTAGGGGCCTGACTAGCGGGAGGGCCGGGAATGAGCAGTTCTTC.

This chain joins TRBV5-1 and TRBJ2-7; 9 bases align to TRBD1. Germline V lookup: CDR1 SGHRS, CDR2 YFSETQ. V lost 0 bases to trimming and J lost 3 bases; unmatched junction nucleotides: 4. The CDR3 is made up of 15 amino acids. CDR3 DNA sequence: TGCGCCAGCAGCTTGGCCTGGGACAGGGACTACGAGCAGTACTTC. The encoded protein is CASSLAWDRDYEQYF.

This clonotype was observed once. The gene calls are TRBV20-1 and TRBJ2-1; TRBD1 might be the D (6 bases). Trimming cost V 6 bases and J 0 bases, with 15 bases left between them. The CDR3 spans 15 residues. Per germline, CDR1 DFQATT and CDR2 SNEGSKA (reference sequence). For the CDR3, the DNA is TGCAGTGCCACGACCGGGACACTCTCCTACAATGAGCAGTTCTTC. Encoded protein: CSATTGTLSYNEQFF.

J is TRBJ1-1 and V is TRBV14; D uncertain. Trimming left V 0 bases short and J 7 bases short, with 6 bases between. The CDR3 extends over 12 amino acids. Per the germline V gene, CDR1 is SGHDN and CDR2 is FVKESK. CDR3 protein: CASSQERGEAFF. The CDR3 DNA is TGTGCCAGCAGCCAAGAGCGAGGTGAAGCTTTCTTT.

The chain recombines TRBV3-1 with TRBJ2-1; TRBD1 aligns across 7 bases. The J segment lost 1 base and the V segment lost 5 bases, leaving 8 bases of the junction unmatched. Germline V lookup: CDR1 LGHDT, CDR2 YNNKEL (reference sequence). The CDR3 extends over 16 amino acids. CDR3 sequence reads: CASSLPDRRSYNEQFF. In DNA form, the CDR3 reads TGTGCCAGCAGCTTACCGGACAGGAGGTCCTACAATGAGCAGTTCTTC.

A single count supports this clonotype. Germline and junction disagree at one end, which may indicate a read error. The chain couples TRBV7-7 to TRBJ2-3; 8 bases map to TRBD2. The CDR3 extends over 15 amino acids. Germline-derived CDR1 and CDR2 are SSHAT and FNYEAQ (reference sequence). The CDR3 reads CASSPGTSRTDTQYF. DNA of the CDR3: TGTGCTAGCAGCCCCGGGACTAGTCGCACAGATACGCAGTATTTT.

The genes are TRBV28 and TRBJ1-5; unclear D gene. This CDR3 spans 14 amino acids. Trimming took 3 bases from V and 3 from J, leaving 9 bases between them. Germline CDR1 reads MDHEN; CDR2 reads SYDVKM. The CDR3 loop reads CASSLGIPNQPQHF. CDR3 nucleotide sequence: TGTGCCAGCAGTTTGGGGATTCCCAATCAGCCCCAGCATTTT.

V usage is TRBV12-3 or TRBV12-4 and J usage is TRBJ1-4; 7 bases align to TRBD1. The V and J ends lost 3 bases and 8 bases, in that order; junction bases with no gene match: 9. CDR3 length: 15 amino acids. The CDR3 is CASSFADRVPEKLFF. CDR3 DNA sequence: TGTGCCAGCAGTTTCGCCGACAGGGTACCGGAAAAACTGTTTTTT.

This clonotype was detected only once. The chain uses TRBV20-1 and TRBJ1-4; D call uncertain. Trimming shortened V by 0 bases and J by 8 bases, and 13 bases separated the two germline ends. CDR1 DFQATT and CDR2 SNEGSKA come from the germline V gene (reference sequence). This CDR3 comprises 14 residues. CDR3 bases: TGCAGTGCTAGAGATAGCCAACAAACCGAAAAACTGTTTTTT. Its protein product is CSARDSQQTEKLFF.

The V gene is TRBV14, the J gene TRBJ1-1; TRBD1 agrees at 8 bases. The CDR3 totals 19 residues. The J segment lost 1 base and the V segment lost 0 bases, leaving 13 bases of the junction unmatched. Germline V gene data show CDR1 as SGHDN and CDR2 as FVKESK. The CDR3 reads CASSQDGQGIVGRNTEAFF. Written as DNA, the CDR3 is TGTGCCAGCAGCCAAGATGGACAGGGAATAGTCGGAAGGAACACTGAAGCTTTCTTT.

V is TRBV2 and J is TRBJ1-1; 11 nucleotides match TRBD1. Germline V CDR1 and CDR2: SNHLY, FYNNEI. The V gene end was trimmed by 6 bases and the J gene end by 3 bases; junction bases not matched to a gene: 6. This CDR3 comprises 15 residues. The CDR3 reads CASSADRGRHTEAFF. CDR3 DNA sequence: TGTGCCAGCAGCGCGGACAGGGGGCGACACACTGAAGCTTTCTTT.

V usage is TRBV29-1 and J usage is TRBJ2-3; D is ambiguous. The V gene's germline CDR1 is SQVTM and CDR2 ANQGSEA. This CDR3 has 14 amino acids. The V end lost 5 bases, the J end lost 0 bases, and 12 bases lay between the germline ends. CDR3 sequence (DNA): TGCAGCGTTCAAGTGCTACCTAGCACAGATACGCAGTATTTT. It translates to CSVQVLPSTDTQYF.

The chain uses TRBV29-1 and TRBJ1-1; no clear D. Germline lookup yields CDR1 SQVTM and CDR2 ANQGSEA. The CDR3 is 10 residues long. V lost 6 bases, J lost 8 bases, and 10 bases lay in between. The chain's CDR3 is CSVADVEAFF. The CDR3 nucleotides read TGCAGCGTCGCGGACGTAGAAGCTTTCTTT.

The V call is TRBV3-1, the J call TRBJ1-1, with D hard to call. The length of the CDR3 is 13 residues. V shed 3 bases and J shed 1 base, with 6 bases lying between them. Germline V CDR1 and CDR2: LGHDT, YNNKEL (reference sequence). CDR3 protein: CASSQWENTEAFF. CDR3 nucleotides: TGTGCCAGCAGCCAGTGGGAGAACACTGAAGCTTTCTTT.

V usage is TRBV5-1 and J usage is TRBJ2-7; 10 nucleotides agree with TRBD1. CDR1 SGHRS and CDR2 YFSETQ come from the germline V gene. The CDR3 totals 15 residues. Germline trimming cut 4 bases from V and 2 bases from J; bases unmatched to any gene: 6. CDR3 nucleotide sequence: TGCGCCAGCAGCGGGGACAGGGGTCCCACCTACGAGCAGTACTTC. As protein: CASSGDRGPTYEQYF. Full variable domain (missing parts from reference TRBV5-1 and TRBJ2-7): KAGVTQTPRYLIKTRGQQVTLSCSPISGHRSVSWYQQTPGQGLQFLFEYFSETQRNKGNFPGRFSGRQFSNSRSEMNVSTLELGDSALYLCASSGDRGPTYEQYFGPGTRLTVT.

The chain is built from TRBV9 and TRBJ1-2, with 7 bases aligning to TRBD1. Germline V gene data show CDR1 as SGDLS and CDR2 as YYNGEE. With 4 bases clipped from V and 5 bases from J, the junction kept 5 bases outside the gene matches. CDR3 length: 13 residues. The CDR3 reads CASSTQGGYGYTF. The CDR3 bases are TGTGCCAGCAGCACGCAGGGGGGGTATGGCTACACCTTC.

The CDR3 sequence: CASSPVGDPSYEQYF. As DNA, the CDR3 is TGTGCCAGCAGCCCTGTTGGGGACCCCTCCTACGAGCAGTACTTC. The J gene is TRBJ2-7, the V gene TRBV7-9, with D perhaps being TRBD1 or TRBD2 (5 bases each). This CDR3 comprises 15 residues. V lost 5 bases and J 0 bases, leaving 14 bases between the germline ends. Germline CDR1 reads SEHNR; CDR2 reads FQNEAQ (reference sequence).

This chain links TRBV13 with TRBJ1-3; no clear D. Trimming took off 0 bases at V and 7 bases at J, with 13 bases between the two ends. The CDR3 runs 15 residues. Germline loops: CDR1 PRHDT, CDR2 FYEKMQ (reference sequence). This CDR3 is CASSLGLSIGNTIYF. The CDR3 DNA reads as TGTGCCAGCAGCTTAGGCTTGTCGATCGGCAACACCATATATTTT.

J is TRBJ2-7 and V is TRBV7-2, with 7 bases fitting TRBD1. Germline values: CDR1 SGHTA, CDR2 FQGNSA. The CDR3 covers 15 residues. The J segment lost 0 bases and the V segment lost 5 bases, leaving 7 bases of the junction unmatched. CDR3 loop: CASSPWDSNSYEQYF. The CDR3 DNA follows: TGTGCCAGCAGCCCCTGGGACAGCAACTCCTACGAGCAGTACTTC.

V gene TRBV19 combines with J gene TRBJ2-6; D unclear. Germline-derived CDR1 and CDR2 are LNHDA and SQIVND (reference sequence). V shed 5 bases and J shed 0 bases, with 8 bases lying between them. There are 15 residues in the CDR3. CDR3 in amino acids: CASSFGYSGANVLTF. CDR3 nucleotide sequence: TGTGCCAGTAGTTTCGGGTACTCTGGGGCCAACGTCCTGACTTTC. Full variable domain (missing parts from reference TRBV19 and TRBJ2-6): DGGITQSPKYLFRKEGQNVTLSCEQNLNHDAMYWYRQDPGQGLRLIYYSQIVNDFQKGDIAEGYSVSREKKESFPLTVTSAQKNPTAFYLCASSFGYSGANVLTFGAGSRLTVL.

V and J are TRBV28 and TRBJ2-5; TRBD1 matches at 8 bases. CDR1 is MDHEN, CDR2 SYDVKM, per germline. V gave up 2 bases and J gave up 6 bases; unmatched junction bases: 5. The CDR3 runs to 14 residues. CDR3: CASSLQGALKTQYF. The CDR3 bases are TGTGCCAGCAGTTTACAGGGGGCCCTAAAGACCCAGTACTTC.

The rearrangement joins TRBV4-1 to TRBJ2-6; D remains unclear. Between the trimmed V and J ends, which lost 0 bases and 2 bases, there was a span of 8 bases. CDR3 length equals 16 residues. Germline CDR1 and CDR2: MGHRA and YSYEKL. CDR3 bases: TGCGCCAGCAGCCAAGACGGGTTTACTGGGGCCAACGTCCTGACTTTC. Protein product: CASSQDGFTGANVLTF.

CDR3: CASSPFDSAYGYTF. CDR3 coding DNA: TGTGCCAGCTCACCTTTCGACAGTGCCTATGGCTACACCTTC. This rearrangement joins TRBV18 to TRBJ1-2; D possibly corresponds to TRBD1 (5 bases). The CDR3 has 14 residues. V was clipped by 3 bases and J by 4 bases, with 12 bases between them. The germline V gene has CDR1 KGHSH and CDR2 LQKENI.